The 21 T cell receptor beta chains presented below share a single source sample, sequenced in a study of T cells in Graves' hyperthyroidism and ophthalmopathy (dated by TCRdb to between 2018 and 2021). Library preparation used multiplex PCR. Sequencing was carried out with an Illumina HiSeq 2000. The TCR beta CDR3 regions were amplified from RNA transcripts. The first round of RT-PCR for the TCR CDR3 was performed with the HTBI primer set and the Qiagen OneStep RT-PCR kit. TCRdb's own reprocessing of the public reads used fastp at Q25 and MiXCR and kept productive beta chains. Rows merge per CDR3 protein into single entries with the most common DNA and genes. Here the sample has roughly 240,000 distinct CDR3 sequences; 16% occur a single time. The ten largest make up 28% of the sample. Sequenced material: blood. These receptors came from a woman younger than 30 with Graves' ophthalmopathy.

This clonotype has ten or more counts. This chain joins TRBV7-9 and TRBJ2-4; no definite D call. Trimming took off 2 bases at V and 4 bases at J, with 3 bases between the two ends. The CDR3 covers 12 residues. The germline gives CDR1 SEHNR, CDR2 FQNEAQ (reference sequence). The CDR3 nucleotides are TGTGCCAGCAGCTTACCTAAAAACATTCAGTACTTC. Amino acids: CASSLPKNIQYF. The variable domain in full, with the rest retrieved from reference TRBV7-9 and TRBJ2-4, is DTGVSQNPRHKITKRGQNVTFRCDPISEHNRLYWYRQTLGQGPEFLTYFQNEAQLEKSRLLSDRFSAERPKGSFSTLEIQRTEQGDSAMYLCASSLPKNIQYFGAGTRLSVL.

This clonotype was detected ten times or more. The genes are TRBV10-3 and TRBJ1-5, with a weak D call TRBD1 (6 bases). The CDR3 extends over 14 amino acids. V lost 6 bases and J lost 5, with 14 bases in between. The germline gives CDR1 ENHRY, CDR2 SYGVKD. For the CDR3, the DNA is TGTGCCATCAGCCCGGGAGGACAGTATCAGCCCCAGCATTTT. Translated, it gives CAISPGGQYQPQHF.

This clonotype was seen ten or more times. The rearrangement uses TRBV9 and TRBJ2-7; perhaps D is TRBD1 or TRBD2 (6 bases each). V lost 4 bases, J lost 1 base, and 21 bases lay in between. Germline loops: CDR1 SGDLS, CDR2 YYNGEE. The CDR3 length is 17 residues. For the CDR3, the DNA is TGTGCCAGCAGCCCACAAGGGGGGCTGAGGGCTTCCTACGAGCAGTACTTC. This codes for CASSPQGGLRASYEQYF.

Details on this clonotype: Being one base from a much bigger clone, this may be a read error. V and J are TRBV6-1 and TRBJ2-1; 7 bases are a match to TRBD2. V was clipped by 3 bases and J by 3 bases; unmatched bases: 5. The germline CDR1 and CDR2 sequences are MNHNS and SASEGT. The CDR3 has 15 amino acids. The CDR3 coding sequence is TGTGCCAGCAGTGAGGGACTAACGGACTACAATGAGCAGTTCTTC. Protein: CASSEGLTDYNEQFF.

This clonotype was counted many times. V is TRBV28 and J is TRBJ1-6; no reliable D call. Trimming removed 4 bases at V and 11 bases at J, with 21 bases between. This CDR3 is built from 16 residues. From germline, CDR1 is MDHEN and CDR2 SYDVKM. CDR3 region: CASSSILIQAGTPLHF. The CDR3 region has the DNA TGTGCCAGCAGTTCTATATTAATCCAAGCGGGGACACCCCTCCACTTT.

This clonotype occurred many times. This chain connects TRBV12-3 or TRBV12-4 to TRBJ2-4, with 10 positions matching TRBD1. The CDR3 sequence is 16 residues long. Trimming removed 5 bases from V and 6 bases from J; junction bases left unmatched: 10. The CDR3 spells CASSRRQGATGNIQYF. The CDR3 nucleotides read TGTGCCAGCAGTAGACGACAGGGGGCAACAGGAAACATTCAGTACTTC.

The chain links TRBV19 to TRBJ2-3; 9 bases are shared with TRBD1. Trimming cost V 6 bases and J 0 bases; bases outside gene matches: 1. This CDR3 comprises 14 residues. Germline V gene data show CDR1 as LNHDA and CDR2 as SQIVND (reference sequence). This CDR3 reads CASRDRGSTDTQYF. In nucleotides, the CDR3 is TGTGCCAGTAGGGACAGGGGTAGCACAGATACGCAGTATTTT.

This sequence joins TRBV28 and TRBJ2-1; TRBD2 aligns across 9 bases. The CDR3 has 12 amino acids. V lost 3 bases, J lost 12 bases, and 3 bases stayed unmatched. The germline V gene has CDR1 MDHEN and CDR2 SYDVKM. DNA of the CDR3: TGTGCCAGCAGTTTCTGGCGGGAGGGGCAGTTCTTC. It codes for CASSFWREGQFF.

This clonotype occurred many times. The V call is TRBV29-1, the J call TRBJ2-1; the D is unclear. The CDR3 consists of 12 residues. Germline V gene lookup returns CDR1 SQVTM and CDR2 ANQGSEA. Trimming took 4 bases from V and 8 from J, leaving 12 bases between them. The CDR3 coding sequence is TGCAGCGTTGTTGGTTTGATCGATGAGCAGTTCTTC. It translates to CSVVGLIDEQFF.

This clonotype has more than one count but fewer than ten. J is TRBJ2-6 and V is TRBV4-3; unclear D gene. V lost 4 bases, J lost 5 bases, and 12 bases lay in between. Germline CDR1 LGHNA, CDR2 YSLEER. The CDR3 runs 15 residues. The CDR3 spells CASSPSLPRANVLTF. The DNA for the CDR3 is TGCGCCAGCAGCCCCTCTTTGCCCAGGGCCAACGTCCTGACTTTC.

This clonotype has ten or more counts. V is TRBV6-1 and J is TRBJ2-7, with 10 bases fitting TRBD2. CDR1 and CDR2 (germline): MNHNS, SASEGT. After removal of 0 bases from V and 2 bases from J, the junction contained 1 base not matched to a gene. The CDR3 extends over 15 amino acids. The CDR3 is CASSEASGGAYEQYF. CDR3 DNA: TGTGCCAGCAGTGAAGCGAGCGGGGGGGCCTACGAGCAGTACTTC.

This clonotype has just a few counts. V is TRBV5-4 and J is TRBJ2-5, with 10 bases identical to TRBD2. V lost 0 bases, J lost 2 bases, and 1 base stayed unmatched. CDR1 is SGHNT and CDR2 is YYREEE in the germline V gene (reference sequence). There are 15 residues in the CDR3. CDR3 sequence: CASSLERGGQETQYF. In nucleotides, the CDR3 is TGTGCCAGCAGCTTGGAGCGGGGGGGACAAGAGACCCAGTACTTC. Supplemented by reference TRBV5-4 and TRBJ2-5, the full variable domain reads ETGVTQSPTHLIKTRGQQVTLRCSSQSGHNTVSWYQQALGQGPQFIFQYYREEENGRGNFPPRFSGLQFPNYSSELNVNALELDDSALYLCASSLERGGQETQYFGPGTRLLVL.

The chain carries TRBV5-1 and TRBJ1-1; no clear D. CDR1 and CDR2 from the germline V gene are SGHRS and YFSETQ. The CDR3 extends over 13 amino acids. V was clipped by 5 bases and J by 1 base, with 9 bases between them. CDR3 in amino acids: CASRKPGNTEAFF. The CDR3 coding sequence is TGCGCCAGCAGGAAACCAGGGAACACTGAAGCTTTCTTT.

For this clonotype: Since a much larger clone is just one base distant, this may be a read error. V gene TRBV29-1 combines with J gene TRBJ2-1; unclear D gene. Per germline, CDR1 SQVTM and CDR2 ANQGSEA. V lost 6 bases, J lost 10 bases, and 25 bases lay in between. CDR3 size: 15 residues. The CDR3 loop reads CSVTPSGSLSVEQFF. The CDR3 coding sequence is TGCAGCGTCACCCCATCGGGCTCCCTTAGTGTCGAGCAGTTCTTC.

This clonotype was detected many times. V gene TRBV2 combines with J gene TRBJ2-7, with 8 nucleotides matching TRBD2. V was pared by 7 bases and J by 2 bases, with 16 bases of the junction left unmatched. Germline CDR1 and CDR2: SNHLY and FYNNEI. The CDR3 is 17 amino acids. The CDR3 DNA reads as TGTGCCAGCATATTTAGTTCTCCCAGCGGGGGTACCTACGAGCAGTACTTC. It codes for CASIFSSPSGGTYEQYF.

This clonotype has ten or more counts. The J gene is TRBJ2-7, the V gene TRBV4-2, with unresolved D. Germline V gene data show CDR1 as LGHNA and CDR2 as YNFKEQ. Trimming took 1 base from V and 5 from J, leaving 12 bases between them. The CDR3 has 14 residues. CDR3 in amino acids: CASSQGGDGNEQYF. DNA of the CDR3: TGTGCCAGCAGCCAAGGGGGTGATGGGAACGAGCAGTACTTC.

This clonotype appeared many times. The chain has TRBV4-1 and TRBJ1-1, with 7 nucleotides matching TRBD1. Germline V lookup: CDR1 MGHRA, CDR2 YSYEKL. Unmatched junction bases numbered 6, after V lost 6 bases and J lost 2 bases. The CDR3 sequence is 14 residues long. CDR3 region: CASRGQLKNTEAFF. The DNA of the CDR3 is TGCGCCAGCAGGGGACAGCTTAAAAACACTGAAGCTTTCTTT.

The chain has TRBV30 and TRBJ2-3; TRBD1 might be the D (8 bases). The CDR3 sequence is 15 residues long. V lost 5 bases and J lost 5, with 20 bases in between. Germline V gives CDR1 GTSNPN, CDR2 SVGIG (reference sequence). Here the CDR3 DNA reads TGTGCCTGGGGGACAGGAGGCGGCGGGAGAGATACGCAGTATTTT. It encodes CAWGTGGGGRDTQYF.

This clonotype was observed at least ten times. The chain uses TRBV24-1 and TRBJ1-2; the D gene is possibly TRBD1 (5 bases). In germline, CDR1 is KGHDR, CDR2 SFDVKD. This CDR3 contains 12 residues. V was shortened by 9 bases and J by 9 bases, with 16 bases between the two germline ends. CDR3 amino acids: CATSGTEDSYTF. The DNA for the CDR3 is TGTGCCACCTCCGGGACGGAAGACAGCTACACCTTC.

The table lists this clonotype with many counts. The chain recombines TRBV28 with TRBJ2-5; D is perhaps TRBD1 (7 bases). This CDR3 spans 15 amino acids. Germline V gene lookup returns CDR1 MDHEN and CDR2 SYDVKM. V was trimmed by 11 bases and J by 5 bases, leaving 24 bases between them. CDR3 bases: TGTGCCGCCGGTATGGAGGGGGCAGTACCCGAGACCCAGTACTTC. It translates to CAAGMEGAVPETQYF.

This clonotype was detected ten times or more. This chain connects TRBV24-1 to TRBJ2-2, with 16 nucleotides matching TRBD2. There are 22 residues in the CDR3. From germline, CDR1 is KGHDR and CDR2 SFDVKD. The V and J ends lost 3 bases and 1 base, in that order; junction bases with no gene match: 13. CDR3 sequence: CATSDMNTGTSGRAVNTGELFF. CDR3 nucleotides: TGTGCCACCAGTGATATGAACACCGGGACTAGCGGGAGGGCCGTGAACACCGGGGAGCTGTTTTTT.